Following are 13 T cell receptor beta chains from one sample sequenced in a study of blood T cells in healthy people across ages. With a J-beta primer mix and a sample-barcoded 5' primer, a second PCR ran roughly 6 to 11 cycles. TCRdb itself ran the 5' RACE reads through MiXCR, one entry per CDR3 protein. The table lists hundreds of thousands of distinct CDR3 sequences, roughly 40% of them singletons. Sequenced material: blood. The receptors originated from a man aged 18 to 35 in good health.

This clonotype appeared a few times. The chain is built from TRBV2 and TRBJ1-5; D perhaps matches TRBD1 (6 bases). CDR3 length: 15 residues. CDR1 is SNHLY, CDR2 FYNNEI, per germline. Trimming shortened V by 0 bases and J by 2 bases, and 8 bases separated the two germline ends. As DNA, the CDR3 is TGTGCCAGCAGTGAAGCGGCAGGGGGCAATCAGCCCCAGCATTTT. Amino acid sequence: CASSEAAGGNQPQHF.

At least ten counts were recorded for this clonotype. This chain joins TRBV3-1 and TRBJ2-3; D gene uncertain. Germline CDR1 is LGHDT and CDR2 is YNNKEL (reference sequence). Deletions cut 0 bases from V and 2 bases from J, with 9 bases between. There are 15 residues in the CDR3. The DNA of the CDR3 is TGTGCCAGCAGCCAAGATGCGGATTTCACAGATACGCAGTATTTT. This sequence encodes CASSQDADFTDTQYF.

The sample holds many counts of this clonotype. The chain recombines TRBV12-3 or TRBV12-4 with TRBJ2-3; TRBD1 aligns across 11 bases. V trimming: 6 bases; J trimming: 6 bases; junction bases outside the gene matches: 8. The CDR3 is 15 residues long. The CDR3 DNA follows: TGTGCCAGCAGCTGGACAGGGGGCTATACGGATACGCAGTATTTT. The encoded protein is CASSWTGGYTDTQYF.

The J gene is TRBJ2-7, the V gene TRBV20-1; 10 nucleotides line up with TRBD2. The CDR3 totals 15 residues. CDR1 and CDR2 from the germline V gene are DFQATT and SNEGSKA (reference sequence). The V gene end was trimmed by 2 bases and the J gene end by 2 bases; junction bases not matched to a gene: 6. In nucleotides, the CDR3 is TGCAGTGCTAGATCTCCCAGCGGGGGGGCCTACGAGCAGTACTTC. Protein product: CSARSPSGGAYEQYF.

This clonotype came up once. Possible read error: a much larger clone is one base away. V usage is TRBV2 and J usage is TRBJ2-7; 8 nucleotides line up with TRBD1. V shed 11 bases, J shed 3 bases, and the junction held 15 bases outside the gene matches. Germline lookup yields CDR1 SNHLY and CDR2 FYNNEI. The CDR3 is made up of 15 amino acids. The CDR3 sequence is CAGTTPGQDGYEQYF. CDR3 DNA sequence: TGTGCCGGCACTACACCGGGACAGGACGGCTACGAGCAGTACTTC.

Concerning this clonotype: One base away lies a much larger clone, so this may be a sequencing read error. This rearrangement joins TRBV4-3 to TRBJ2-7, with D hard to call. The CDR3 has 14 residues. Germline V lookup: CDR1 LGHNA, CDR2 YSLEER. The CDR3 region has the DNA TGCGCCAGCAGCCAAGATGTCTTCTCCCACGAGCAGTACTTC. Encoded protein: CASSQDVFSHEQYF.

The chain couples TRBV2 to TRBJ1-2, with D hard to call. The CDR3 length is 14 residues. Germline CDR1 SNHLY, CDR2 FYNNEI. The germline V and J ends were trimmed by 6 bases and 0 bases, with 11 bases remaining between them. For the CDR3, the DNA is TGTGCCAGCAGGCTCCAGACAACTAACTATGGCTACACCTTC. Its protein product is CASRLQTTNYGYTF.

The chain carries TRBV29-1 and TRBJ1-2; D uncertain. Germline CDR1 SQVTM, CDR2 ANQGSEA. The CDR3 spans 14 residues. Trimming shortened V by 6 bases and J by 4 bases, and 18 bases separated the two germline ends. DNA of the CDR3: TGCAGCGTCGGGAGTGGCAGCACTTCCTATGGCTACACCTTC. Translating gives CSVGSGSTSYGYTF.

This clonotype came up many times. Written as DNA, the CDR3 is TGTGCCAGCAGCGCCGCGGGGGGATCCTACAATGAGCAGTTCTTC. Protein sequence: CASSAAGGSYNEQFF. The V gene is TRBV9, the J gene TRBJ2-1, with 8 bases fitting TRBD2. Losses at the gene ends were 3 bases for V and 1 base for J; bases not matched to a gene: 3. This CDR3 is built from 15 residues. Per the germline V gene, CDR1 is SGDLS and CDR2 is YYNGEE.

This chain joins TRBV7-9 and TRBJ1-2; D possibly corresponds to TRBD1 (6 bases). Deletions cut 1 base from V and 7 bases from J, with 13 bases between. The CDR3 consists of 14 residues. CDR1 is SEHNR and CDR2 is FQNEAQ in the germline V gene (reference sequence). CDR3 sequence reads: CASSLEGQPLGYTF. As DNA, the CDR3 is TGTGCCAGCAGCTTAGAAGGACAGCCCCTTGGCTACACCTTC. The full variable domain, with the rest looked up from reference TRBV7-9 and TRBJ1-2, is DTGVSQNPRHKITKRGQNVTFRCDPISEHNRLYWYRQTLGQGPEFLTYFQNEAQLEKSRLLSDRFSAERPKGSFSTLEIQRTEQGDSAMYLCASSLEGQPLGYTFGSGTRLTVV.

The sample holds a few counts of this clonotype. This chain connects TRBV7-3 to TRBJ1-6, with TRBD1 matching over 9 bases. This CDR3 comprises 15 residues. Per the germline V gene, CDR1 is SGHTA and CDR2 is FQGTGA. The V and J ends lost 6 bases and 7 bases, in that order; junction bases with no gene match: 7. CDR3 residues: CASSFTGTGNSPLHF. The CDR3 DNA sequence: TGTGCCAGCAGTTTTACCGGGACAGGGAATTCACCCCTCCACTTT.

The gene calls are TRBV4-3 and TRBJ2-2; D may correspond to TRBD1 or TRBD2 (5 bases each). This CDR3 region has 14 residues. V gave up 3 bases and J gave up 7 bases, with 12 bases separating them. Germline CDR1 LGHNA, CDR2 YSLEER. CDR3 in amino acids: CASSQGVSSGELFF. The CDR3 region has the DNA TGCGCCAGCAGCCAGGGGGTTAGTAGCGGGGAGCTGTTTTTT.

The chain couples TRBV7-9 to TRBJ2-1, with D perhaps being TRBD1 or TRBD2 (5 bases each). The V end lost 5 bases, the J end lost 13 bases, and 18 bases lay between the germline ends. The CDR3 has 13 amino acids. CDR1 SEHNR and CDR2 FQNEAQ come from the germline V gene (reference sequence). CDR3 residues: CASSRDGPETQFF. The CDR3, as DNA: TGTGCCAGCAGCCGGGACGGTCCGGAGACCCAGTTCTTC.